One sample yielded the 26 T cell receptor beta chains listed below, sequenced in a study of T and B cells in COVID-19 patients. TRB was amplified from approximately 250-500 ng of blood genomic DNA. TRB rearrangements were amplified by multiplex PCR with BIOMED2 TRB-A/B primers. A single record per CDR3 protein comes from TCRdb applying MiXCR to the multiplex PCR reads. The sample lists thousands of distinct CDR3 sequences; roughly 30% were seen once. Sequencing was carried out using blood. The receptors derive from a human donor with active COVID-19.

Relative to its sample, this clonotype is medium-sized. The chain employs TRBV27 and TRBJ1-6; D may be TRBD1 (5 bases). Trimming took off 6 bases at V and 7 bases at J, with 19 bases between the two ends. The germline CDR1 and CDR2 sequences are MNHEY and SMNVEV (reference sequence). CDR3 length equals 16 residues. CDR3 loop: CASSQNEGFSNSPLHF. The CDR3 coding sequence is TGTGCCAGCAGCCAAAATGAGGGGTTTTCGAATTCACCCCTCCACTTT.

The V gene is TRBV12-3 or TRBV12-4, the J gene TRBJ1-2; maybe TRBD1 (5 bases). V gave up 6 bases and J gave up 4 bases, with 24 bases separating them. The CDR3 runs 17 residues. The CDR3 reads CASSTKIMTEDPYGYTF. For the CDR3, the DNA is TGTGCCAGCAGCACAAAAATCATGACAGAGGACCCCTATGGCTACACCTTC.

This clonotype is medium-sized. The rearrangement uses TRBV11-3 and TRBJ2-7; 8 nucleotides agree with TRBD2. The germline gives CDR1 SGHNT, CDR2 YENEEA. The V gene end was trimmed by 1 base and the J gene end by 0 bases; junction bases not matched to a gene: 5. The CDR3 is made up of 16 amino acids. CDR3 protein: CASSLARTSRSYEQYF. Here the CDR3 DNA reads TGTGCCAGCAGCTTAGCTCGGACTAGCCGCTCCTACGAGCAGTACTTC.

The chain has TRBV20-1 and TRBJ2-7; the match to TRBD2 covers 12 bases. The CDR3 totals 17 residues. V was clipped by 0 bases and J by 5 bases; unmatched bases: 11. Germline V lookup: CDR1 DFQATT, CDR2 SNEGSKA (reference sequence). The CDR3 is CSARDIIGLAGTNEQYF. The CDR3 DNA sequence: TGCAGTGCTAGAGACATCATTGGACTAGCGGGAACAAACGAGCAGTACTTC.

There are many counts of this clonotype. The chain uses TRBV7-2 and TRBJ2-5; the match to TRBD2 covers 10 bases. The CDR3 is made up of 16 amino acids. The J segment lost 5 bases and the V segment lost 0 bases, leaving 6 bases of the junction unmatched. The germline V gene encodes CDR1 SGHTA and CDR2 FQGNSA. CDR3 in amino acids: CASSLALAGGVETQYF. In nucleotides, the CDR3 is TGTGCCAGCAGCTTAGCGTTAGCGGGAGGTGTGGAGACCCAGTACTTC.

By sample fraction, this clonotype is medium-sized. The chain links TRBV6-1 to TRBJ2-7; TRBD1 matches at 12 bases. Germline V gene sequence: CDR1 MNHNS, CDR2 SASEGT. V gave up 8 bases and J gave up 2 bases; unmatched junction bases: 7. The CDR3 covers 15 residues. CDR3 residues: CASCPGTGGTYEQYF. The CDR3 DNA is TGTGCCAGCTGTCCCGGGACAGGGGGCACCTACGAGCAGTACTTC.

J is TRBJ1-2 and V is TRBV11-2; D is unclear. This CDR3 spans 13 amino acids. The ends were cut back, 0 bases at V and 4 bases at J, with 6 bases in the middle. CDR1 and CDR2 from the germline V gene are SGHAT and FQNNGV. The CDR3 is CASSLEGPYGYTF. The CDR3 DNA reads as TGTGCCAGCAGCTTAGAAGGACCCTATGGCTACACCTTC.

This clonotype is classed as medium-sized (0.01 to 0.1%). This chain connects TRBV7-6 to TRBJ2-1; tentative D call: TRBD2 (6 bases). The CDR3 loop spans 16 amino acids. Trimming pared 3 bases from V and 0 bases from J, leaving 12 bases between. Germline assignment: CDR1 SGHVS and CDR2 FNYEAQ. The CDR3 protein is CASSFSGTSSYNEQFF. For the CDR3, the DNA is TGTGCCAGCAGCTTTAGCGGAACTAGCTCCTACAATGAGCAGTTCTTC.

CDR3 DNA sequence: TGTGCCAGCAGTTTACTAGTCGGGACTAGCGGGGGCACCGGGGAGCTGTTTTTT. Its translation is CASSLLVGTSGGTGELFF. The rearrangement uses TRBV12-3 or TRBV12-4 and TRBJ2-2; 14 nucleotides match TRBD2. This CDR3 spans 18 amino acids. V lost 2 bases and J lost 4; bases outside the gene matches: 6.

This clonotype was observed once. This rearrangement joins TRBV4-3 to TRBJ2-1, with 11 bases lining up with TRBD2. Germline V CDR1 and CDR2: LGHNA, YSLEER. After removal of 4 bases from V and 3 bases from J, the junction contained 5 bases not matched to a gene. The CDR3 contains 16 residues. The CDR3: CASSLRLAGHYNEQFF. The CDR3 DNA is TGCGCCAGCAGCCTTCGACTAGCGGGACACTACAATGAGCAGTTCTTC.

This rearrangement joins TRBV5-1 to TRBJ2-3; perhaps TRBD2 as D (5 bases). Germline V gene lookup returns CDR1 SGHRS and CDR2 YFSETQ. V was clipped by 4 bases and J by 0 bases, with 12 bases between them. The CDR3 is 15 amino acids. The CDR3 DNA reads as TGCGCCAGCAGCCCAGTAGCGCATAGCACAGATACGCAGTATTTT. Its translation is CASSPVAHSTDTQYF.

In this sample, this clonotype is medium-sized. V usage is TRBV6-1 and J usage is TRBJ2-5; tentative D call: TRBD1 (6 bases). The ends were cut back, 7 bases at V and 5 bases at J, with 14 bases in the middle. CDR3 size: 13 residues. Germline V CDR1 and CDR2: MNHNS, SASEGT. CDR3 region: CASIRGEWETQYF. The CDR3 DNA reads as TGTGCCAGCATCAGGGGTGAATGGGAGACCCAGTACTTC.

This clonotype was seen only once. The chain recombines TRBV7-6 with TRBJ2-1, with 7 bases fitting TRBD2. With 5 bases clipped from V and 10 bases from J, the junction kept 11 bases outside the gene matches. Germline loops: CDR1 SGHVS, CDR2 FNYEAQ. The CDR3 contains 14 residues. The CDR3 protein is CASSASGISGEQFF. As DNA, the CDR3 is TGTGCCAGCAGCGCTAGCGGTATTTCGGGCGAGCAGTTCTTC.

CDR3 sequence reads: CASSPTPGRGLDTQYF. In DNA form, the CDR3 reads TGTGCCAGCAGCCCGACTCCGGGACGAGGGCTAGATACGCAGTATTTT. The chain employs TRBV7-2 and TRBJ2-3; D is possibly TRBD1 or TRBD2 (5 bases each). The CDR3 length is 16 residues. Trimming removed 5 bases from V and 5 bases from J, with 20 bases in between. Germline assignment: CDR1 SGHTA and CDR2 FQGNSA.

Many counts were recorded for this clonotype. This chain connects TRBV7-3 to TRBJ2-5, with D possibly being TRBD1 or TRBD2 (6 bases each). This CDR3 contains 18 residues. Germline loops: CDR1 SGHTA, CDR2 FQGTGA. Trimming cost V 5 bases and J 5 bases, with 27 bases left between them. CDR3 region: CASSPSGVAEGVRETQYF. The CDR3 bases are TGTGCCAGCAGCCCCTCGGGGGTTGCGGAGGGGGTACGGGAGACCCAGTACTTC.

This clonotype has only a few counts. This rearrangement joins TRBV7-9 to TRBJ2-7; tentative D call: TRBD1 (6 bases). Germline assignment: CDR1 SEHNR and CDR2 FQNEAQ (reference sequence). Trimming stripped 1 base from V and 7 bases from J, with 17 bases between. The CDR3 loop spans 15 amino acids. The chain's CDR3 is CASSLGSSGQREQYF. The DNA for the CDR3 is TGTGCCAGCAGCTTAGGATCCTCCGGACAGAGAGAGCAGTACTTC. Supplemented by reference TRBV7-9 and TRBJ2-7, the full variable domain reads DTGVSQNPRHKITKRGQNVTFRCDPISEHNRLYWYRQTLGQGPEFLTYFQNEAQLEKSRLLSDRFSAERPKGSFSTLEIQRTEQGDSAMYLCASSLGSSGQREQYFGPGTRLTVT.

By sample share, this clonotype is medium-sized. The chain is built from TRBV19 and TRBJ1-1, with D uncertain. Germline V CDR1 and CDR2: LNHDA, SQIVND (reference sequence). CDR3 length: 13 residues. Trimming cost V 3 bases and J 3 bases, with 8 bases left between them. This CDR3 is CASSMEGYTEAFF. CDR3 in DNA: TGTGCCAGTAGTATGGAGGGTTACACTGAAGCTTTCTTT.

The chain links TRBV24-1 to TRBJ2-1; 12 positions match TRBD2. The CDR3 extends over 16 amino acids. With V trimmed by 3 bases and J by 6 bases, 5 bases remained unmatched. The V gene's germline CDR1 is KGHDR and CDR2 SFDVKD. CDR3 loop: CATSDPGLAGSNEQFF. The CDR3 bases are TGTGCCACCAGTGATCCGGGACTAGCGGGCTCCAATGAGCAGTTCTTC.

This clonotype is labeled as large. The genes are TRBV11-3 and TRBJ2-1; D not certain. Trimming left V 0 bases short and J 7 bases short, with 7 bases between. The CDR3 is 13 residues long. The germline V gene has CDR1 SGHNT and CDR2 YENEEA. The CDR3 here is CASSLDSANEQFF. CDR3 DNA: TGTGCCAGCAGCTTAGACTCGGCAAATGAGCAGTTCTTC.

The chain is built from TRBV24-1 and TRBJ2-5; TRBD2 aligns across 7 bases. Germline V gene data show CDR1 as KGHDR and CDR2 as SFDVKD. The trim removed 3 bases at V and 4 bases at J, leaving 10 bases unmatched. The CDR3 is 16 amino acids. CDR3 in amino acids: CATSDESGTTIETQYF. As DNA, the CDR3 is TGTGCCACCAGTGATGAAAGCGGGACTACGATAGAGACCCAGTACTTC.

Here the CDR3 DNA reads TGTGCCAGCAGCCGCGGGACAGGGGTTAATGAAAAACTGTTTTTT. Its translation: CASSRGTGVNEKLFF. This rearrangement joins TRBV7-9 to TRBJ1-4, with 10 positions matching TRBD1. CDR3 size: 15 residues. Germline values: CDR1 SEHNR, CDR2 FQNEAQ (reference sequence). V lost 5 bases to trimming and J lost 4 bases; unmatched junction nucleotides: 4. The whole variable domain, filled in from reference TRBV7-9 and TRBJ1-4, reads DTGVSQNPRHKITKRGQNVTFRCDPISEHNRLYWYRQTLGQGPEFLTYFQNEAQLEKSRLLSDRFSAERPKGSFSTLEIQRTEQGDSAMYLCASSRGTGVNEKLFFGSGTQLSVL.

The table lists this clonotype with a few counts. V gene TRBV5-4 combines with J gene TRBJ1-1, with D unresolved. The CDR3 runs to 14 residues. Per the germline V gene, CDR1 is SGHNT and CDR2 is YYREEE (reference sequence). Trimming shortened V by 0 bases and J by 5 bases, and 11 bases separated the two germline ends. The DNA for the CDR3 is TGTGCCAGCAGCTTGGCCACGGTAGGGACTGAAGCTTTCTTT. It encodes CASSLATVGTEAFF. The full variable domain, in which reference TRBV5-4 and TRBJ1-1 provide the parts outside the CDR3, is ETGVTQSPTHLIKTRGQQVTLRCSSQSGHNTVSWYQQALGQGPQFIFQYYREEENGRGNFPPRFSGLQFPNYSSELNVNALELDDSALYLCASSLATVGTEAFFGQGTRLTVV.

About this clonotype itself: One junction end disagrees with the germline gene, perhaps due to a read error. CDR3 protein: CASSGGGAGQPQHF. Here the CDR3 DNA reads TGCGCCAGCAGCGGCGGGGGGGCCGGACAGCCCCAGCATTTT. The chain is built from TRBV5-5 and TRBJ1-5; the D gene is possibly TRBD1 (6 bases). The CDR3 runs 14 residues. Germline CDR1 and CDR2: SGHKS and YYEKEE (reference sequence).

The V and J genes are TRBV5-1 and TRBJ2-7, with D possibly TRBD2 on 6 matching bases. CDR3 size: 16 residues. Germline V gene lookup returns CDR1 SGHRS and CDR2 YFSETQ. Trimming cost V 4 bases and J 3 bases, with 20 bases left between them. CDR3 sequence reads: CASSPGTGGTDYEQYF. DNA of the CDR3: TGCGCCAGCAGCCCGGGAACCGGCGGGACGGACTACGAGCAGTACTTC.

The J gene is TRBJ2-3, the V gene TRBV29-1; 8 positions match TRBD2. CDR3 length equals 15 residues. The germline V gene has CDR1 SQVTM and CDR2 ANQGSEA. The junction had 16 bases not matched to a gene; V was cut back by 8 bases and J by 6 bases. The CDR3 here is CSSYGLAGEADTQYF. The CDR3 DNA sequence: TGCAGCTCCTATGGGCTAGCGGGCGAGGCGGATACGCAGTATTTT.

This chain joins TRBV29-1 and TRBJ2-1; 16 bases are shared with TRBD2. Trimming took 4 bases from V and 4 from J; bases not matched to a gene: 7. CDR1 and CDR2 (germline): SQVTM, ANQGSEA. The CDR3 consists of 17 residues. Written as DNA, the CDR3 is TGCAGCGTTGGCAGGGGGACTAGCGGGAGGGCGTACAATGAGCAGTTCTTC. Protein sequence: CSVGRGTSGRAYNEQFF.